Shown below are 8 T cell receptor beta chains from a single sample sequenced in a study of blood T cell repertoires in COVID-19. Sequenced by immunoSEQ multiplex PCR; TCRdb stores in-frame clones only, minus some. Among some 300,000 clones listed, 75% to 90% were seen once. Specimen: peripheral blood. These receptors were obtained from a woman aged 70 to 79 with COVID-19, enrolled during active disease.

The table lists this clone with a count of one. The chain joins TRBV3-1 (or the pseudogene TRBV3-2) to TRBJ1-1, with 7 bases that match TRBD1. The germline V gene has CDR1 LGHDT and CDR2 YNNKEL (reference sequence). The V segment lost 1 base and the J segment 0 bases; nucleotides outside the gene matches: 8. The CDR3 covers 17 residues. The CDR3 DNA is TGTGCCAGCAGCCAAGCCCCGGACAGGTACCTGAACACTGAAGCTTTCTTT. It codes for CASSQAPDRYLNTEAFF.

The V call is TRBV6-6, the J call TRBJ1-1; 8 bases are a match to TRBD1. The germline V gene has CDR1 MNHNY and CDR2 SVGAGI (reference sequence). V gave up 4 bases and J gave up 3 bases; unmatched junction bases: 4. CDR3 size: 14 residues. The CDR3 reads CASSLGQGDTEAFF. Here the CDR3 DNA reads TGTGCCAGCAGTTTAGGACAGGGAGACACTGAAGCTTTCTTT.

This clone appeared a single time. The CDR3 DNA reads TGCGCCAGCAGCCAAGATAATATGGCGGGGGGCACAGATACGCAGTATTTT. Its protein product is CASSQDNMAGGTDTQYF. J is TRBJ2-3 and V is TRBV4-1, with TRBD2 matching over 7 bases. The V gene end was trimmed by 0 bases and the J gene end by 1 base; junction bases not matched to a gene: 7. The CDR3 loop spans 17 amino acids. Germline lookup yields CDR1 MGHRA and CDR2 YSYEKL.

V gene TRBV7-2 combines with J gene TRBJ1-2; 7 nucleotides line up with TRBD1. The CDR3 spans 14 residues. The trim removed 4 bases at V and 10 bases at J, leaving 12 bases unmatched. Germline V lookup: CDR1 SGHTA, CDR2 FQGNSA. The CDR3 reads CASSSNRGQAFYTF. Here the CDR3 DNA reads TGTGCCAGCAGCTCAAACAGGGGTCAGGCCTTCTACACCTTC.

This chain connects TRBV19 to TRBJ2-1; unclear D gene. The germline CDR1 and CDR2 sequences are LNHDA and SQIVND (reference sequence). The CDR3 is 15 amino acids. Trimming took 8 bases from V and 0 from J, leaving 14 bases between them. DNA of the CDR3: TGTGCCAGTCAGTCTGGCTCCAGCTCCTACAATGAGCAGTTCTTC. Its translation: CASQSGSSSYNEQFF.

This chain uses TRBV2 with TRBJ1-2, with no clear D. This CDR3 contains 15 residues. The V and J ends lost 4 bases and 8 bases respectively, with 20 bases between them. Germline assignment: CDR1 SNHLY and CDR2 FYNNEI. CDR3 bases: TGTGCCAGCAGTGTCTTTGAAGGCCCGGCGGGGGGCTACACCTTC. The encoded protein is CASSVFEGPAGGYTF. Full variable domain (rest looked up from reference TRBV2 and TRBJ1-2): EPEVTQTPSHQVTQMGQEVILRCVPISNHLYFYWYRQILGQKVEFLVSFYNNEISEKSEIFDDQFSVERPDGSNFTLKIRSTKLEDSAMYFCASSVFEGPAGGYTFGSGTRLTVV.

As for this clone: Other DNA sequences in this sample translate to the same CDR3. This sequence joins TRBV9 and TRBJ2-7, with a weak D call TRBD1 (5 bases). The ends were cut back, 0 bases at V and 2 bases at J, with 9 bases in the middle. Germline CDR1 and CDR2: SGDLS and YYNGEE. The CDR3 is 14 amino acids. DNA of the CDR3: TGTGCCAGCAGCGTAGGTCAGGGAACCTACGAGCAGTACTTC. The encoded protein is CASSVGQGTYEQYF.

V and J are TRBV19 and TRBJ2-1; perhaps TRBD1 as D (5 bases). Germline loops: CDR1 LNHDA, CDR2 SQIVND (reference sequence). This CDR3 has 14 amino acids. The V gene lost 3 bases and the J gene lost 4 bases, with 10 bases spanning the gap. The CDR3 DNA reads TGTGCCAGTAGTATCCAGGGTGGTTACAATGAGCAGTTCTTC. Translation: CASSIQGGYNEQFF.